Listed here is a single T cell receptor beta chain. In the original analysis: Reference gene primer amplification gave nucleated cell count estimates. The data were produced by immunoSEQ multiplex PCR, yet TCRdb's version contains in-frame clones alone and is incomplete. From that table come the V and J calls and clone size; the DNA was used to work out D and trimming. Seen here are about 190,000 clones, approximately 78% observed once, and the top ten hold approximately 12%. The Seattle patients joined while their infection was active and were tracked longitudinally afterward. The data were taken from a study of blood T cell repertoires in COVID-19. Study-level background: Samples of COVID-19 (acute and convalescent) were obtained from the United States, Italy and Spain. PBMCs, B-cell-depleted T cells, or T cells provided the cDNA or gDNA that made up the material.

The TCR originated in a woman older than 75 with COVID-19, enrolled during active disease. Sequencing was performed on peripheral blood.

The CDR3 DNA reads as TGTGCCAGCAGCGTAGAGTATGGAGGGGAGCCTTCTGGGGCCAACGTCCTGACTTTC. It encodes CASSVEYGGEPSGANVLTF. The chain combines TRBV9 with TRBJ2-6; D is possibly TRBD2 (6 bases). Germline V gives CDR1 SGDLS, CDR2 YYNGEE. The CDR3 length is 19 residues. Trimming removed 0 bases from V and 1 base from J, with 17 bases in between.